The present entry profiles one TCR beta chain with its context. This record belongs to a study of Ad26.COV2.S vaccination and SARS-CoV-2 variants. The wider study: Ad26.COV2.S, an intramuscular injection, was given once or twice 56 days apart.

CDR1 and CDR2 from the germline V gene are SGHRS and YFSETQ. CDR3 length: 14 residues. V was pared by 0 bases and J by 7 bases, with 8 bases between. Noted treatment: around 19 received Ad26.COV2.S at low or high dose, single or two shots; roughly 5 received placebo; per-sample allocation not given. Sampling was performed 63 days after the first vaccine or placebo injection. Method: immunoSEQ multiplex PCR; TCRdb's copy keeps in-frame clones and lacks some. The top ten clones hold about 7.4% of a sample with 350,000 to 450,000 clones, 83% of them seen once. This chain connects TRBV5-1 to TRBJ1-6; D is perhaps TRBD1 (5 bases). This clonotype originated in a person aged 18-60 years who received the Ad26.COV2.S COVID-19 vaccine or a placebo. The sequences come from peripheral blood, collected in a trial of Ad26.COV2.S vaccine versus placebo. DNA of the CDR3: TGCGCCAGCAGCTTGGCGGGACCGAATTCACCCCTCCACTTT. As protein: CASSLAGPNSPLHF.